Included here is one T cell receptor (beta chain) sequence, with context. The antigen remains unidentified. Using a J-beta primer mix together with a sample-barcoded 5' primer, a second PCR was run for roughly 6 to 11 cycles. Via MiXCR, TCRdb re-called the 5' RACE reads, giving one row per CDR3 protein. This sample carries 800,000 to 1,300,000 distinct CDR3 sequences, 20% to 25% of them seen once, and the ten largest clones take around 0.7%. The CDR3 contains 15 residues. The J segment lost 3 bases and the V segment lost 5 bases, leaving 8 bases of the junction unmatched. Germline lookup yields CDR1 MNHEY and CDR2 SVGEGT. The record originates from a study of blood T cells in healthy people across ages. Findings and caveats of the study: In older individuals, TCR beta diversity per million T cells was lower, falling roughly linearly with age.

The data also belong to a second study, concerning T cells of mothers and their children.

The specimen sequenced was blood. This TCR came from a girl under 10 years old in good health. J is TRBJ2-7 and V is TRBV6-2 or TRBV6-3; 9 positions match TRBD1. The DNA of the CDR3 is TGTGCCAGCAGTACTGCCGGGACAGGGATCTACGAGCAGTACTTC. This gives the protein CASSTAGTGIYEQYF.